This T cell receptor beta chain is from a study of beta chain features in type 1 diabetes. In the case of this clone: The same CDR3 is also encoded by other DNA sequences in this sample.

Expressed TCRB transcripts were sequenced after all isolated RNA was converted to cDNA. The table came from immunoSEQ multiplex PCR; TCRdb's copy has only in-frame clones and leaves some out. The sample holds approximately 150,000 clones; about 9.1% are singletons and the top ten take approximately 2.3%. The clonotype was recovered from a woman aged 18 to 35 in good health. What was sequenced was central memory CD4+ T cells from blood.

The CDR3 protein is CASSSQGSGTDTQYF. CDR3 nucleotide sequence: TGCGCCAGCAGCTCACAGGGGTCGGGCACAGATACGCAGTATTTT. The chain has TRBV5-1 and TRBJ2-3, with 7 nucleotides matching TRBD1. CDR3 size: 15 residues. V gave up 3 bases and J gave up 1 base; unmatched junction bases: 5. Germline CDR1 reads SGHRS; CDR2 reads YFSETQ.